These 6 T cell receptor beta chains were sequenced from one sample in a study of T cell clones after liver transplantation. Using immunoSEQ multiplex PCR, the repertoire was profiled, and TCRdb retains in-frame clones only, with some absent. The sample shows more than 95,000 clones, 82% of them seen only once. This sample comprised CD4+ T cells from blood, obtained before liver transplant. All receptors derive from a human donor who received a liver transplant.

J is TRBJ1-1 and V is TRBV5-1; the match to TRBD1 covers 7 bases. After removal of 0 bases from V and 4 bases from J, the junction contained 3 bases not matched to a gene. Germline CDR1 and CDR2: SGHRS and YFSETQ. This CDR3 contains 14 residues. The CDR3 loop is CASSLGSGGTEAFF. The CDR3 DNA reads TGCGCCAGCAGCTTGGGCTCAGGGGGCACTGAAGCTTTCTTT.

The chain links TRBV7-9 to TRBJ1-6; a possible D gene is TRBD1 (6 bases). V was pared by 5 bases and J by 5 bases, with 10 bases between. The CDR3 sequence is 14 residues long. Germline CDR1 reads SEHNR; CDR2 reads FQNEAQ (reference sequence). The CDR3 DNA is TGTGCCAGCAGCCAACAGGGAAATAATTCACCCCTCCACTTT. Its protein is CASSQQGNNSPLHF.

This chain links TRBV2 with TRBJ2-7; D perhaps matches TRBD2 (6 bases). Trimming stripped 3 bases from V and 1 base from J, with 13 bases between. The CDR3 has 15 amino acids. Germline CDR1 reads SNHLY; CDR2 reads FYNNEI. The CDR3: CASSDGGVVSYEQYF. CDR3 nucleotide sequence: TGTGCCAGCAGTGACGGGGGAGTGGTGTCCTACGAGCAGTACTTC.

The V gene is TRBV5-1, the J gene TRBJ1-1, with 8 bases fitting TRBD1. V lost 4 bases to trimming and J lost 3 bases; unmatched junction nucleotides: 11. Germline V CDR1 and CDR2: SGHRS, YFSETQ. This CDR3 region has 16 residues. In DNA form, the CDR3 reads TGCGCCAGCAGCCCTCTGCTCAGGGGGCCTGACACTGAAGCTTTCTTT. This sequence encodes CASSPLLRGPDTEAFF.

The chain recombines TRBV5-1 with TRBJ2-7, with D possibly being TRBD1 (5 bases). CDR1 is SGHRS, CDR2 YFSETQ, per germline. The CDR3 has 15 amino acids. Trimming cost V 4 bases and J 0 bases, with 14 bases left between them. The CDR3 DNA is TGCGCCAGCAGCCTCCACAGGTCCCCCTCCTACGAGCAGTACTTC. It codes for CASSLHRSPSYEQYF.

The gene calls are TRBV15 and TRBJ2-7; maybe TRBD1 (5 bases). The CDR3 is made up of 12 amino acids. In germline, CDR1 is LNHNV, CDR2 YYDKDF (reference sequence). Trimming cost V 4 bases and J 6 bases, with 10 bases left between them. CDR3 in amino acids: CATSTGPFEQYF. CDR3 nucleotides: TGTGCCACCAGCACAGGGCCCTTCGAGCAGTACTTC.